This T cell receptor (beta chain) was recorded in a study of beta chain features in type 1 diabetes. Findings of the study overall: All four CD4+ subsets of Type 1 diabetes patients contained TCRB CDR3s that were moderately but significantly shorter.

The entirety of the isolated RNA underwent reverse transcription, so expressed TCRB transcripts were sequenced. Method: immunoSEQ multiplex PCR; TCRdb's copy keeps in-frame clones and lacks some. The sample carries some 70,000 clones, approximately 50% recorded once. In regard to this clone: Its antigen is currently unknown.

Per the germline V gene, CDR1 is LNHDA and CDR2 is SQIVND (reference sequence). There are 16 residues in the CDR3. V was cut by 5 bases and J by 0 bases, with 16 bases left in between. The receptor was derived from a man aged 25 to 40 with type 1 diabetes. The chain has TRBV19 and TRBJ2-5; TRBD2 is a possible D gene (5 bases). Sequenced: central memory CD4+ T cells from blood. CDR3 coding DNA: TGTGCCAGTAGTTTGCGAGCGGCAACGTACCAAGAGACCCAGTACTTC. Translated: CASSLRAATYQETQYF.